This T cell receptor (beta chain) came from a study of human T cells and chemical hapten exposure. Study-wide findings and caveats: TCRs whose frequency exceeded 1 in 1000 remained the same following DPC sensitization.

Time point meaning: patch test 1, 2 weeks after DPC sensitization. The treatment here: therapeutic diphenylcyclopropenone sensitization with weekly scalp DPC. This clonotype has just a few counts. Its antigen is as yet unknown. A single record per CDR3 protein comes from TCRdb applying MiXCR to the RACE reads. Of more than 65,000 distinct CDR3 sequences listed, approximately 35% are singletons. The germline CDR1 and CDR2 sequences are MNHEY and SVGAGI. The CDR3 extends over 15 amino acids. The ends lost 7 bases at V and 2 bases at J; junction bases unmatched: 9. The V call is TRBV6-5, the J call TRBJ2-7; TRBD2 aligns across 9 bases. This TCR was recovered from a man between 40 and 49 years old with alopecia areata. Some clones in this sample may be carry-over from other donors' samples. The sequences come from whole blood, collected in connection with sensitization to the hapten diphenylcyclopropenone (DPC). The CDR3 DNA follows: TGTGCCAGCAAGGCGGGAGGGCCGGTTCCCTACGAGCAGTACTTC. Amino acids: CASKAGGPVPYEQYF.